These 31 T cell receptor beta chains share one sample of origin, sequenced in a study of a mutant IDH1 vaccine in newly diagnosed glioma. Time point here: week 11, during vaccination. Doses consisted of 300 ug of mutant IDH1 20-mer peptide each, paired with topical imiquimod. TCRdb's copy holds only in-frame clones and misses some; the assay was immunoSEQ multiplex PCR. The table lists some 130,000 clones, around 77% of them singletons. These receptors' antigens are unknown. Specimen: PBMCs, collected from a glioma patient whose treatment included an IDH1 peptide vaccine. The receptors here all came from a man in his forties or fifties with glioma.

A few counts support this clone. The chain carries TRBV29-1 and TRBJ1-5, with D uncertain. The V gene lost 7 bases and the J gene lost 0 bases, with 10 bases spanning the gap. CDR3 length: 13 residues. CDR1 is SQVTM, CDR2 ANQGSEA, per germline. DNA of the CDR3: TGCAGCGCCTCGGTGGATAGCAATCAGCCCCAGCATTTT. The encoded protein is CSASVDSNQPQHF.

This rearrangement joins TRBV6-1 to TRBJ2-7; tentatively, D is TRBD1 (5 bases). Trimming took 4 bases from V and 2 from J, leaving 6 bases between them. From germline, CDR1 is MNHNS and CDR2 SASEGT. The CDR3 length is 12 residues. The CDR3 coding sequence is TGTGCCAGCAGTGGACAGCCCTACGAGCAGTACTTC. Amino acids: CASSGQPYEQYF.

This clone was observed a single time. This chain uses TRBV6-1 with TRBJ2-3; the D gene is possibly TRBD2 (7 bases). Germline CDR1 is MNHNS and CDR2 is SASEGT. V lost 4 bases to trimming and J lost 6 bases, with 8 bases between them. The CDR3 is made up of 12 amino acids. The DNA of the CDR3 is TGTGCCAGCAGTGGCGGGGGCGATACGCAGTATTTT. It specifies CASSGGGDTQYF.

This clone was counted between two and nine times. V gene TRBV7-2 combines with J gene TRBJ1-1; 9 bases align to TRBD1. The V segment lost 6 bases and the J segment 5 bases; nucleotides outside the gene matches: 10. CDR1 and CDR2 (germline): SGHTA, FQGNSA. CDR3 size: 15 residues. The CDR3 here is CASSSTGGGFTEAFF. In DNA form, the CDR3 reads TGTGCCAGCAGTTCTACAGGGGGCGGTTTTACTGAAGCTTTCTTT.

This clone was counted a few times. This chain connects TRBV30 to TRBJ2-2, with D possibly matching TRBD2 (6 bases). This CDR3 spans 14 amino acids. CDR1 GTSNPN and CDR2 SVGIG come from the germline V gene (reference sequence). V was trimmed by 0 bases and J by 7 bases, leaving 12 bases between them. Written as DNA, the CDR3 is TGTGCCTGGAGTGTATTGGGGGGTAACGGGGAGCTGTTTTTT. As protein: CAWSVLGGNGELFF.

This clone has only a few counts. V and J are TRBV7-2 and TRBJ2-7; D is perhaps TRBD2 (5 bases). Per germline, CDR1 SGHTA and CDR2 FQGNSA. V lost 5 bases, J lost 2 bases, and 10 bases lay in between. This CDR3 is built from 13 residues. CDR3 coding DNA: TGTGCCAGCAGCCGGATACTAGCCTACGAGCAGTACTTC. Translation: CASSRILAYEQYF.

As regards this clone: One end of the junction fails to match germline, which may point to a read error. The chain recombines TRBV7-7 with TRBJ2-5; D is undetermined. The J call may not be correct, given that the DNA end is closer to TRBJ2-7. Germline V lookup: CDR1 SSHAT, CDR2 FNYEAQ (reference sequence). The CDR3 has 15 amino acids. The CDR3: CASSLGAGASYEQYF. The CDR3 nucleotides are TGTGCTAGCAGCTTAGGCGCAGGTGCTTCCTACGAGCAGTACTTC.

The chain uses TRBV6-5 and TRBJ2-1, with D perhaps TRBD2 (6 bases). Trimming removed 2 bases from V and 4 bases from J, with 9 bases in between. Germline V gene lookup returns CDR1 MNHEY and CDR2 SVGAGI. The length of the CDR3 is 14 residues. The CDR3 region has the DNA TGTGCCAGCAGTTACGGGGAGGAATACAATGAGCAGTTCTTC. As protein: CASSYGEEYNEQFF.

The CDR3 spells CASSSDSLEQFF. The CDR3 DNA reads TGTGCCAGCAGCTCGGACAGTTTGGAGCAGTTCTTC. J is TRBJ2-1 and V is TRBV13; weak D call: TRBD1 (6 bases). V was cut by 4 bases and J by 10 bases, with 11 bases left in between. Germline V lookup: CDR1 PRHDT, CDR2 FYEKMQ (reference sequence). This CDR3 has 12 residues.

The chain joins TRBV28 to TRBJ2-7; D possibly corresponds to TRBD1 (5 bases). This CDR3 has 13 residues. Germline CDR1 is MDHEN and CDR2 is SYDVKM. V was shortened by 6 bases and J by 0 bases, with 9 bases between the two germline ends. CDR3 loop: CASRIDSSYEQYF. In nucleotides, the CDR3 is TGTGCCAGCAGAATTGACAGCTCCTACGAGCAGTACTTC.

This chain links TRBV30 with TRBJ1-1; D is ambiguous. Germline CDR1 GTSNPN, CDR2 SVGIG (reference sequence). The ends were cut back, 3 bases at V and 1 base at J, with 9 bases in the middle. CDR3 length equals 13 residues. As DNA, the CDR3 is TGTGCCTGGAGCCCGATTACGAACACTGAAGCTTTCTTT. This translates into CAWSPITNTEAFF.

The chain combines TRBV20-1 with TRBJ2-7; tentatively, D is TRBD1 or TRBD2 (5 bases each). CDR1 and CDR2 (germline): DFQATT, SNEGSKA (reference sequence). V lost 7 bases and J 8 bases, leaving 15 bases between the germline ends. This CDR3 spans 11 amino acids. CDR3 bases: TGCAGTGTCCGGGACCCTCCAAAGCAGTACTTC. It translates to CSVRDPPKQYF.

This clone was seen a single time. The CDR3 bases are TGCGCCAGCAGCTTGACCCCTTACTACCAAGAGACCCAGTACTTC. Protein: CASSLTPYYQETQYF. This sequence joins TRBV5-1 and TRBJ2-5; D is unclear. CDR1 is SGHRS, CDR2 YFSETQ, per germline. V lost 1 base and J 0 bases, leaving 10 bases between the germline ends. The CDR3 has 15 residues.

This chain joins TRBV7-6 and TRBJ1-3, with D maybe TRBD1 (5 bases). The V gene lost 5 bases and the J gene lost 0 bases, with 20 bases spanning the gap. Germline CDR1 SGHVS, CDR2 FNYEAQ. The CDR3 runs to 18 residues. CDR3 residues: CASSLNAGPITSGNTIYF. CDR3 nucleotides: TGTGCCAGCAGCCTAAACGCAGGGCCTATTACCTCTGGAAACACCATATATTTT.

This chain connects TRBV29-1 to TRBJ2-1; 12 nucleotides align to TRBD2. The germline gives CDR1 SQVTM, CDR2 ANQGSEA. V shed 6 bases and J 6 bases; nucleotides not matched to a gene: 12. The CDR3 runs to 16 residues. CDR3 amino acids: CSVPPPLAGGLNEQFF. CDR3 nucleotide sequence: TGCAGCGTCCCCCCGCCACTAGCGGGAGGTCTCAATGAGCAGTTCTTC.

This clone was detected only a few times. The rearrangement joins TRBV20-1 to TRBJ2-5; D might be TRBD2 (5 bases). This CDR3 spans 10 amino acids. Trimming pared 8 bases from V and 3 bases from J, leaving 7 bases between. CDR1 is DFQATT, CDR2 SNEGSKA, per germline (reference sequence). The CDR3 DNA reads TGCAGTAGCGGCAAAGAGACCCAGTACTTC. Protein sequence: CSSGKETQYF.

This clone has more than one count but fewer than ten. The rearrangement joins TRBV10-3 to TRBJ1-5, with 8 bases identical to TRBD1. From germline, CDR1 is ENHRY and CDR2 SYGVKD. The CDR3 totals 14 residues. V gave up 3 bases and J gave up 4 bases; unmatched junction bases: 2. Here the CDR3 reads CAISDRGQNQPQHF. Here the CDR3 DNA reads TGTGCCATCAGTGACAGGGGGCAGAATCAGCCCCAGCATTTT.

The chain joins TRBV4-1 to TRBJ2-1, with TRBD1 matching 9 bases. The V segment lost 1 base and the J segment 8 bases; nucleotides outside the gene matches: 12. The CDR3 sequence is 17 residues long. Germline CDR1 reads MGHRA; CDR2 reads YSYEKL. CDR3 coding DNA: TGCGCCAGCAGCCAAGTTTCCGGGACAGGGCGCAGGGATGAGCAGTTCTTC. Its translation: CASSQVSGTGRRDEQFF.

This rearrangement joins TRBV5-1 to TRBJ2-5, with D uncertain. With 0 bases removed from V and 1 base from J, the gap between germline ends came to 16 bases. CDR1 is SGHRS and CDR2 is YFSETQ in the germline V gene. The CDR3 is made up of 17 amino acids. The DNA of the CDR3 is TGCGCCAGCAGCTTGGGTTTCCGGGTTTCTCTCCAAGAGACCCAGTACTTC. Its translation: CASSLGFRVSLQETQYF.

This chain uses TRBV10-3 with TRBJ2-7; 11 bases are shared with TRBD1. V trimming: 4 bases; J trimming: 0 bases; junction bases outside the gene matches: 2. In germline, CDR1 is ENHRY, CDR2 SYGVKD. The CDR3 extends over 15 amino acids. The CDR3 sequence is CAISGGTGGSYEQYF. CDR3 nucleotide sequence: TGTGCCATCAGTGGGGGGACAGGGGGCTCCTACGAGCAGTACTTC.

The CDR3 loop is CASTPLTERKLFF. DNA of the CDR3: TGTGCCAGCACCCCACTGACAGAAAGAAAACTGTTTTTT. The chain joins TRBV7-8 to TRBJ1-4; possible D gene TRBD1, 5 bases. The CDR3 runs to 13 residues. The V end lost 7 bases, the J end lost 10 bases, and 16 bases lay between the germline ends. Per the germline V gene, CDR1 is SGHVS and CDR2 is FQNEAQ.

V gene TRBV10-3 combines with J gene TRBJ1-1, with TRBD1 as a possible D gene (5 bases). This CDR3 comprises 14 residues. Germline CDR1 and CDR2: ENHRY and SYGVKD. V was pared by 7 bases and J by 1 base, with 13 bases between. The CDR3 region is CAITGTPGNTEAFF. The CDR3 bases are TGTGCCATCACCGGGACTCCCGGGAACACTGAAGCTTTCTTT.

This CDR3 reads CAISVTGPGGEQYF. The CDR3 coding sequence is TGTGCCATCAGTGTAACCGGGCCCGGGGGCGAGCAGTACTTC. This chain links TRBV10-3 with TRBJ2-7; D is perhaps TRBD2 (6 bases). V was clipped by 4 bases and J by 6 bases, with 16 bases between them. Germline loops: CDR1 ENHRY, CDR2 SYGVKD. The CDR3 is 14 residues long.

This chain connects TRBV5-1 to TRBJ2-7; no firm D call. CDR3 length: 11 residues. V was shortened by 3 bases and J by 0 bases, with 1 base between the two germline ends. The germline V gene encodes CDR1 SGHRS and CDR2 YFSETQ. The CDR3 spells CASSSSYEQYF. CDR3 DNA sequence: TGCGCCAGCAGCTCCTCCTACGAGCAGTACTTC.

The chain joins TRBV6-6 to TRBJ1-5, with D hard to call. V dropped 0 bases and J dropped 6 bases, with 12 bases sitting between them. Germline CDR1 MNHNY, CDR2 SVGAGI (reference sequence). The CDR3 has 15 amino acids. CDR3 coding DNA: TGTGCCAGCAGTTACTCAGCGGGAATGGGTCAGCCCCAGCATTTT. It codes for CASSYSAGMGQPQHF.

The rearrangement joins TRBV18 to TRBJ2-7; 9 bases are a match to TRBD1. V dropped 3 bases and J dropped 2; count of bases not matched to a gene: 5. The CDR3 runs to 15 residues. From germline, CDR1 is KGHSH and CDR2 LQKENI. CDR3 in amino acids: CASSPIQGAPYEQYF. The CDR3 DNA reads TGTGCCAGCTCACCGATACAGGGGGCCCCCTACGAGCAGTACTTC.

There are a few counts of this clone. The V and J genes are TRBV6-1 and TRBJ1-5; D call uncertain. V dropped 4 bases and J dropped 6 bases, with 10 bases sitting between them. CDR3 size: 13 residues. Germline V lookup: CDR1 MNHNS, CDR2 SASEGT. CDR3 nucleotide sequence: TGTGCCAGCAGTGGAGGTCCTGGTCAGCCCCAGCATTTT. Protein: CASSGGPGQPQHF.

The rearrangement uses TRBV11-2 and TRBJ2-7; D uncertain. Germline V gene sequence: CDR1 SGHAT, CDR2 FQNNGV. V shed 4 bases and J shed 2 bases, with 9 bases lying between them. CDR3 size: 13 residues. CDR3 residues: CASSSRRTYEQYF. CDR3 DNA sequence: TGTGCCAGCAGCTCCCGCCGGACCTACGAGCAGTACTTC. The full variable domain, its missing parts supplied by reference TRBV11-2 and TRBJ2-7, is EAGVAQSPRYKIIEKRQSVAFWCNPISGHATLYWYQQILGQGPKLLIQFQNNGVVDDSQLPKDRFSAERLKGVDSTLKIQPAKLEDSAVYLCASSSRRTYEQYFGPGTRLTVT.

The sample holds one count of this clone. The chain couples TRBV7-2 to TRBJ1-2; tentative D call: TRBD1 (6 bases). Between the trimmed V and J ends, which lost 3 bases and 7 bases, there was a span of 12 bases. Germline V gives CDR1 SGHTA, CDR2 FQGNSA. CDR3 length: 13 residues. CDR3 sequence: CASSLGGQVGYTF. The DNA of the CDR3 is TGTGCCAGCAGCTTGGGGGGGCAGGTTGGCTACACCTTC.

The V call is TRBV6-6, the J call TRBJ2-7; 7 positions agree with TRBD2. Germline V gene sequence: CDR1 MNHNY, CDR2 SVGAGI (reference sequence). V lost 7 bases and J lost 3; bases outside the gene matches: 6. The CDR3 spans 13 residues. This CDR3 is CASNPSGVYEQYF. The CDR3 DNA sequence: TGTGCCAGCAACCCTAGCGGAGTCTACGAGCAGTACTTC.

V is TRBV2 and J is TRBJ2-1; 7 bases align to TRBD2. The length of the CDR3 is 11 residues. Germline V gene sequence: CDR1 SNHLY, CDR2 FYNNEI. Trimming removed 9 bases from V and 7 bases from J; junction bases left unmatched: 3. The CDR3 protein is CARGGANEQFF. The CDR3 DNA reads as TGTGCCAGGGGAGGGGCAAATGAGCAGTTCTTC.